Following are 17 T cell receptor beta chains from one sample sequenced in a study of shared clonotypes between healthy human individuals. The table came from immunoSEQ multiplex PCR; TCRdb's copy has only in-frame clones and leaves some out. The table has roughly 2,300,000 clones, 80% to 95% seen once. Source material: naive CD4+ T cells from PBMCs. Specified subset: CD45RA+ positively selected. These receptor sequences come from a man aged 18 to 29 in good health. Some clones in this sample may be carry-over from other donors' samples.

The chain recombines TRBV28 with TRBJ2-6; perhaps D is TRBD1 or TRBD2 (5 bases each). Germline V gene data show CDR1 as MDHEN and CDR2 as SYDVKM. The V end lost 4 bases, the J end lost 0 bases, and 16 bases lay between the germline ends. The CDR3 sequence is 18 residues long. CDR3 in amino acids: CASSSPPGRHSGANVLTF. In DNA, the CDR3 is TGTGCCAGCAGTTCACCTCCGGGACGGCACTCTGGGGCCAACGTCCTGACTTTC.

The chain couples TRBV4-2 to TRBJ2-7, with 11 positions matching TRBD2. Germline CDR1 is LGHNA and CDR2 is YNFKEQ. V shed 1 base, J shed 5 bases, and the junction held 4 bases outside the gene matches. This CDR3 has 15 amino acids. This chain's CDR3 is CASSQGSSGRNEQYF. CDR3 DNA: TGTGCCAGCAGCCAAGGGTCTAGCGGGAGGAACGAGCAGTACTTC.

This rearrangement joins TRBV15 to TRBJ1-2; possible D gene TRBD1, 6 bases. The CDR3 extends over 13 amino acids. The germline V gene has CDR1 LNHNV and CDR2 YYDKDF (reference sequence). The ends were cut back, 3 bases at V and 6 bases at J, with 11 bases in the middle. CDR3 sequence reads: CATSRVQGNGYTF. Here the CDR3 DNA reads TGTGCCACCAGCAGGGTACAGGGAAATGGCTACACCTTC.

This sequence joins TRBV28 and TRBJ1-3; 11 bases are shared with TRBD1. CDR3 length: 16 residues. J lost 0 bases, V lost 4 bases, and 2 bases had no gene match. Germline CDR1 and CDR2: MDHEN and SYDVKM. CDR3 in DNA: TGTGCCAGCAGTTCCGGACAGGGGGCCTCTGGAAACACCATATATTTT. Amino acid sequence: CASSSGQGASGNTIYF.

The chain recombines TRBV6-5 with TRBJ1-4; the D is unclear. The V and J ends lost 3 bases and 6 bases respectively, with 14 bases between them. Germline CDR1 reads MNHEY; CDR2 reads SVGAGI. This CDR3 is built from 15 residues. The CDR3 here is CASSYSPPRHEKLFF. CDR3 bases: TGTGCCAGCAGTTATTCCCCACCGCGGCATGAAAAACTGTTTTTT.

As to this clone: Other DNA sequences in the sample encode the same CDR3. V usage is TRBV7-3 and J usage is TRBJ1-1, with TRBD1 identical over 7 bases. J gave up 1 base and V 4 bases, and 6 bases lay outside the gene matches. The CDR3 contains 15 residues. Per germline, CDR1 SGHTA and CDR2 FQGTGA. The CDR3, as DNA: TGTGCCAGCAGCTCGACAGGGACGGGGAACACTGAAGCTTTCTTT. Translation: CASSSTGTGNTEAFF.

J is TRBJ1-4 and V is TRBV19; tentative D call: TRBD1 (6 bases). The CDR3 loop spans 14 amino acids. Germline CDR1 LNHDA, CDR2 SQIVND (reference sequence). The V end lost 2 bases, the J end lost 8 bases, and 12 bases lay between the germline ends. The CDR3 DNA reads TGTGCCAGTAGTATAACCGGGACACCAGAAAAACTGTTTTTT. As protein: CASSITGTPEKLFF. Looking up the rest from reference TRBV19 and TRBJ1-4 gives the full variable domain: DGGITQSPKYLFRKEGQNVTLSCEQNLNHDAMYWYRQDPGQGLRLIYYSQIVNDFQKGDIAEGYSVSREKKESFPLTVTSAQKNPTAFYLCASSITGTPEKLFFGSGTQLSVL.

This clone was picked up one time. The rearrangement links TRBV2 to TRBJ2-7; 9 nucleotides match TRBD2. Germline loops: CDR1 SNHLY, CDR2 FYNNEI. Unmatched junction bases numbered 7, after V lost 4 bases and J lost 6 bases. This CDR3 is 14 amino acids long. CDR3 protein: CASSGGRASGEQYF. In nucleotides, the CDR3 is TGTGCCAGCAGTGGCGGGAGGGCCTCCGGCGAGCAGTACTTC. Supplemented by reference TRBV2 and TRBJ2-7, the full variable domain reads EPEVTQTPSHQVTQMGQEVILRCVPISNHLYFYWYRQILGQKVEFLVSFYNNEISEKSEIFDDQFSVERPDGSNFTLKIRSTKLEDSAMYFCASSGGRASGEQYFGPGTRLTVT.

The table lists this clone with a few counts. The V gene is TRBV7-8, the J gene TRBJ1-1; perhaps TRBD1 as D (5 bases). Germline assignment: CDR1 SGHVS and CDR2 FQNEAQ. The CDR3 extends over 14 amino acids. Deletions cut 5 bases from V and 1 base from J, with 11 bases between. Here the CDR3 DNA reads TGTGCCAGCAGCCAATTGACAGAGAACACTGAAGCTTTCTTT. Its protein product is CASSQLTENTEAFF.

As for this clone: The sample carries other DNA sequences with the same CDR3. The chain is built from TRBV11-2 and TRBJ1-2; possibly TRBD1 for D (6 bases). Trimming left V 2 bases short and J 6 bases short, with 16 bases between. CDR3 length equals 15 residues. Germline CDR1 and CDR2: SGHAT and FQNNGV. CDR3 amino acids: CASSLLVHRVDGYTF. The CDR3 DNA is TGTGCCAGCAGCTTATTAGTTCACAGGGTTGATGGCTACACCTTC.

V usage is TRBV10-3 and J usage is TRBJ1-5; 9 positions agree with TRBD1. Germline values: CDR1 ENHRY, CDR2 SYGVKD. This CDR3 has 15 residues. Unmatched junction bases numbered 1, after V lost 3 bases and J lost 1 base. The CDR3 coding sequence is TGTGCCATCAGTGAACAGGGGGCGAGCAATCAGCCCCAGCATTTT. Encoded protein: CAISEQGASNQPQHF.

The V gene is TRBV10-3, the J gene TRBJ1-5; 10 positions agree with TRBD1. Per the germline V gene, CDR1 is ENHRY and CDR2 is SYGVKD. This CDR3 is 14 amino acids long. V gave up 6 bases and J gave up 1 base; unmatched junction bases: 0. The CDR3 is CAIRGQGSNQPQHF. The CDR3 DNA sequence: TGTGCCATCAGGGGACAGGGGAGCAATCAGCCCCAGCATTTT.

The V and J genes are TRBV4-3 and TRBJ2-1, with unresolved D. The length of the CDR3 is 15 residues. Germline V gives CDR1 LGHNA, CDR2 YSLEER. Deletions cut 0 bases from V and 10 bases from J, with 16 bases between. For the CDR3, the DNA is TGCGCCAGCAGCCAAGATCTCTTAAGAGAGAGAGAGCAGTTCTTC. Residues: CASSQDLLREREQFF.

The chain's CDR3 is CASSEAQFWLRDSGNTIYF. The CDR3 DNA is TGTGCCAGCAGTGAAGCGCAATTTTGGTTGAGGGACTCTGGAAACACCATATATTTT. The chain combines TRBV6-1 with TRBJ1-3; no reliable D call. Germline lookup yields CDR1 MNHNS and CDR2 SASEGT. This CDR3 is 19 amino acids long. V was cut by 0 bases and J by 0 bases, with 18 bases left in between.

The chain is built from TRBV29-1 and TRBJ1-4, with D perhaps TRBD1 (5 bases). Germline loops: CDR1 SQVTM, CDR2 ANQGSEA. The CDR3 is made up of 14 amino acids. Deletions cut 5 bases from V and 0 bases from J, with 10 bases between. CDR3 sequence (DNA): TGCAGCGTTCAAGGAGGGGCAACTAATGAAAAACTGTTTTTT. Protein product: CSVQGGATNEKLFF.

This chain links TRBV27 with TRBJ2-3; either TRBD1 or TRBD2 may supply D (6 bases each). V lost 3 bases and J 2 bases, leaving 15 bases between the germline ends. Germline-derived CDR1 and CDR2 are MNHEY and SMNVEV (reference sequence). The CDR3 extends over 16 amino acids. CDR3 loop: CASSFRPGANTDTQYF. CDR3 coding DNA: TGTGCCAGCAGTTTCCGGCCGGGGGCTAACACAGATACGCAGTATTTT.

The chain links TRBV7-2 to TRBJ2-4; D not resolved. V was trimmed by 4 bases and J by 8 bases, leaving 15 bases between them. Germline V gene sequence: CDR1 SGHTA, CDR2 FQGNSA. The CDR3 covers 14 residues. The CDR3 DNA reads as TGTGCCAGCAGCTCCAGCCGGACGGGCGACATTCAGTACTTC. Its protein product is CASSSSRTGDIQYF.